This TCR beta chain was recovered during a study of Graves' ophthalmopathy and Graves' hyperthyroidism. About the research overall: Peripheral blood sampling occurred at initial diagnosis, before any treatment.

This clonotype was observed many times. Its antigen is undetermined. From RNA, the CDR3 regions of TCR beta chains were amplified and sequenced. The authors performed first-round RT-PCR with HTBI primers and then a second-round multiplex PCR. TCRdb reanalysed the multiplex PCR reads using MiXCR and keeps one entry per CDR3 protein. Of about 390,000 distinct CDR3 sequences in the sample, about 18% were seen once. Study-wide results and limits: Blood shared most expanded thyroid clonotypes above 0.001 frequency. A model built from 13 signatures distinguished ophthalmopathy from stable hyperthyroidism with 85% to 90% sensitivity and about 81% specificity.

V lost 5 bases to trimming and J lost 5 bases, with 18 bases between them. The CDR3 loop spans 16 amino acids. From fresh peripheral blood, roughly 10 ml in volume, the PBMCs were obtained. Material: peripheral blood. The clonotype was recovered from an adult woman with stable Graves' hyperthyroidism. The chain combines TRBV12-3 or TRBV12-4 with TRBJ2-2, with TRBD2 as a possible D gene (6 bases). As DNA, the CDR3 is TGTGCCAGCAGTCACGGCCGGGCGGGAAAGACCGGGGAGCTGTTTTTT. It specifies CASSHGRAGKTGELFF.